The 10 T cell receptor beta chains below all came from one sample that was sequenced in a study of blood T cells in healthy people across ages. With a J-beta primer mix and a sample-barcoded 5' primer, a second PCR ran about 7 to 12 cycles. TCRdb redid the calling of the 5' RACE reads with MiXCR, one entry per CDR3 protein. Counted here are some 800,000 distinct CDR3 sequences, under 55% occurring once; the ten biggest clones make up about a fifth. The specimen sequenced was blood. Receptors were obtained from a man in his 60s in good health.

A few counts support this clonotype. The genes are TRBV6-2 or TRBV6-3 and TRBJ2-7, with 8 bases matching TRBD1. CDR3 size: 16 residues. Germline V gene data show CDR1 as MNHEY and CDR2 as SVGEGT. V was clipped by 5 bases and J by 3 bases; unmatched bases: 12. The chain's CDR3 is CASSTLGQGIDYEQYF. CDR3 nucleotide sequence: TGTGCCAGCAGTACCCTTGGACAGGGAATCGACTACGAGCAGTACTTC.

This clonotype has more than one count but fewer than ten. The chain carries TRBV6-6 and TRBJ2-1; D is undetermined. V dropped 2 bases and J dropped 10 bases, with 9 bases sitting between them. Germline V gene lookup returns CDR1 MNHNY and CDR2 SVGAGI (reference sequence). The CDR3 has 12 amino acids. CDR3 bases: TGTGCCAGCAGTTACGGCCGACTCGAGCAGTTCTTC. This translates into CASSYGRLEQFF.

This clonotype was observed at least ten times. The rearrangement uses TRBV20-1 and TRBJ1-2; no definite D call. The V end was cut by 1 base, the J end by 9 bases, with 6 bases between. Germline V gene lookup returns CDR1 DFQATT and CDR2 SNEGSKA (reference sequence). The CDR3 spans 10 residues. The CDR3 DNA sequence: TGCAGTGCTAGAGCCCCCCGCTACACCTTC. Its translation is CSARAPRYTF.

The chain recombines TRBV20-1 with TRBJ2-7; D remains unclear. This CDR3 spans 14 amino acids. Trimming took off 6 bases at V and 2 bases at J, with 17 bases between the two ends. CDR1 is DFQATT, CDR2 SNEGSKA, per germline (reference sequence). The CDR3 protein is CSALSARQTYEQYF. In DNA, the CDR3 is TGCAGTGCCCTGAGTGCGCGTCAGACCTACGAGCAGTACTTC.

This clonotype has more than one count but fewer than ten. The V call is TRBV4-3, the J call TRBJ2-1; 15 bases align to TRBD2. The CDR3 has 22 amino acids. The J segment lost 0 bases and the V segment lost 3 bases, leaving 15 bases of the junction unmatched. CDR1 and CDR2 (germline): LGHNA, YSLEER. The CDR3 loop reads CASSHGLAGGPEYSSSYNEQFF. CDR3 nucleotides: TGCGCCAGCAGCCACGGACTAGCGGGGGGGCCAGAATACTCGAGCTCCTACAATGAGCAGTTCTTC.

This rearrangement joins TRBV28 to TRBJ2-3; D unresolved. V lost 5 bases and J 1 base, leaving 13 bases between the germline ends. The CDR3 covers 15 residues. CDR1 is MDHEN and CDR2 is SYDVKM in the germline V gene. As DNA, the CDR3 is TGTGCCAGCAGTCCGCCCTCTTCCGGCACAGATACGCAGTATTTT. Translation gives CASSPPSSGTDTQYF.

CDR3: CASSPDRASGDTQYF. In DNA, the CDR3 is TGCGCCAGCAGCCCGGACAGGGCAAGTGGTGATACGCAGTATTTT. This chain joins TRBV4-1 and TRBJ2-3, with 8 bases fitting TRBD1. The CDR3 length is 15 residues. Germline V gene data show CDR1 as MGHRA and CDR2 as YSYEKL. V was pared by 4 bases and J by 6 bases, with 9 bases of the junction left unmatched.

This clonotype has more than one count but fewer than ten. This chain connects TRBV7-2 to TRBJ2-1; 7 bases fit TRBD2. Germline CDR1 and CDR2: SGHTA and FQGNSA. The V and J ends lost 8 bases and 4 bases, in that order; junction bases with no gene match: 8. This CDR3 is built from 14 residues. The CDR3 DNA reads as TGTGCCAGCGGGGCGCCGGGGGGTTACAATGAGCAGTTCTTC. Translation gives CASGAPGGYNEQFF. The full variable domain, rest sourced from reference TRBV7-2 and TRBJ2-1, is GAGVSQSPSNKVTEKGKDVELRCDPISGHTALYWYRQSLGQGLEFLIYFQGNSAPDKSGLPSDRFSAERTGGSVSTLTIQRTQQEDSAVYLCASGAPGGYNEQFFGPGTRLTVL.

This clonotype has only a few counts. This chain uses TRBV4-2 with TRBJ2-5, with unresolved D. In germline, CDR1 is LGHNA, CDR2 YNFKEQ. This CDR3 has 14 residues. V was clipped by 4 bases and J by 4 bases, with 13 bases between them. The CDR3 spells CASSLDQSSETQYF. CDR3 in DNA: TGTGCCAGCAGCCTGGACCAATCTTCAGAGACCCAGTACTTC.

This clonotype was detected only a few times. The chain links TRBV3-1 to TRBJ1-6, with TRBD1 matching 9 bases. Trimming at V came to 4 bases and at J to 6 bases, leaving 4 bases not matched to a gene. The CDR3 has 15 residues. Germline V gene lookup returns CDR1 LGHDT and CDR2 YNNKEL (reference sequence). The CDR3 nucleotides are TGTGCCAGCAGCCCACGGACAGGGGCTAATTCACCCCTCCACTTT. Amino acids: CASSPRTGANSPLHF.